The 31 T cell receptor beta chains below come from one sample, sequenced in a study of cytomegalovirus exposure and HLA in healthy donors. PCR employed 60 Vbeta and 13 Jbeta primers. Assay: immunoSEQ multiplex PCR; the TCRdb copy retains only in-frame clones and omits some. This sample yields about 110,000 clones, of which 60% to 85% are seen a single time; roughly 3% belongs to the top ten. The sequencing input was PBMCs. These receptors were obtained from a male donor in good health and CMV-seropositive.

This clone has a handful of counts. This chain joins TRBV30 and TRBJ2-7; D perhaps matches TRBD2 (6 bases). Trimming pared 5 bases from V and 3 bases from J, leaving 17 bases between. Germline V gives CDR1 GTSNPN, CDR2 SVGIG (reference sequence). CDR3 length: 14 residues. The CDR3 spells CAWGTGTRNYEQYF. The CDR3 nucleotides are TGTGCCTGGGGGACGGGGACTCGCAACTACGAGCAGTACTTC.

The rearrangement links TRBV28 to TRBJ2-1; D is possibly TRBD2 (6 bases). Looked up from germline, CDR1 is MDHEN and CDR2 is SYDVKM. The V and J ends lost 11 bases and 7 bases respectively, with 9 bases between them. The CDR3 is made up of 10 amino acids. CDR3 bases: TGTGCCGCGGGGTGGAATGAGCAGTTCTTC. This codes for CAAGWNEQFF.

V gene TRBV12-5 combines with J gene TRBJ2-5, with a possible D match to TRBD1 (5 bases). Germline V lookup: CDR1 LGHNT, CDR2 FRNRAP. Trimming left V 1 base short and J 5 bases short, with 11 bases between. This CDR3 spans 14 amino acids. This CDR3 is CASGLAGQAETQYF. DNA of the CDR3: TGTGCTAGTGGTTTGGCCGGACAAGCCGAGACCCAGTACTTC. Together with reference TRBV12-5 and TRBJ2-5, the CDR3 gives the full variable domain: DARVTQTPRHKVTEMGQEVTMRCQPILGHNTVFWYRQTMMQGLELLAYFRNRAPLDDSGMPKDRFSAEMPDATLATLKIQPSEPRDSAVYFCASGLAGQAETQYFGPGTRLLVL.

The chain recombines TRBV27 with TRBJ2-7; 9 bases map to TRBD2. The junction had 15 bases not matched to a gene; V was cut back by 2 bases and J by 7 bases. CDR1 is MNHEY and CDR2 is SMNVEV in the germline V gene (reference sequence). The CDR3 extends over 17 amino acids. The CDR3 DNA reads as TGTGCCAGCAGTTTAAGGAGTCTAGCGGGGATAATTGGGGAGCAGTACTTC. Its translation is CASSLRSLAGIIGEQYF.

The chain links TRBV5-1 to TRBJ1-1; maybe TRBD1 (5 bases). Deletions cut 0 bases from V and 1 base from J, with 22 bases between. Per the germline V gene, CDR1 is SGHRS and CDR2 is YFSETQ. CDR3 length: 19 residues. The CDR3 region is CASSLADRTGSNRNTEAFF. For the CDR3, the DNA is TGCGCCAGCAGCTTGGCCGATCGAACAGGCAGTAATAGGAACACTGAAGCTTTCTTT.

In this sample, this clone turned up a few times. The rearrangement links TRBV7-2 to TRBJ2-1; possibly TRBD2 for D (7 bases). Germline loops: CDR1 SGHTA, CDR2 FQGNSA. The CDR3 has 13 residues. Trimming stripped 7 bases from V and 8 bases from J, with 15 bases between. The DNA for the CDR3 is TGTGCCAGCAAGAGGGGGGGTATGGATGAGCAGTTCTTC. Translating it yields CASKRGGMDEQFF.

CDR3 sequence (DNA): TGTGCCAGCAGGGGGACAGCCGATAATTCACCCCTCCACTTT. As protein: CASRGTADNSPLHF. This rearrangement joins TRBV6-5 to TRBJ1-6; TRBD1 matches 7 bases. V dropped 6 bases and J dropped 5; count of bases not matched to a gene: 4. The CDR3 extends over 14 amino acids. Germline CDR1 is MNHEY and CDR2 is SVGAGI.

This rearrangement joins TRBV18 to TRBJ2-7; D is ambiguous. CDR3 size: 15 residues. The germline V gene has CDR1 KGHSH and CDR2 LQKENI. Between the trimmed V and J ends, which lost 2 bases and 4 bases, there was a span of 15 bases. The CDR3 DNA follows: TGTGCCAGCTCACCAATCGACACCCCCTATTACGAGCAGTACTTC. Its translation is CASSPIDTPYYEQYF.

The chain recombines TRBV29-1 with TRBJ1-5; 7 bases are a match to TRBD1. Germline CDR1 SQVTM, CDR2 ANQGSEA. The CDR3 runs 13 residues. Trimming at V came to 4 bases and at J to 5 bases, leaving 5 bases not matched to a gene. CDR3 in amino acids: CSVAKDRYQPQHF. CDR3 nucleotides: TGCAGCGTTGCGAAGGACAGGTATCAGCCCCAGCATTTT.

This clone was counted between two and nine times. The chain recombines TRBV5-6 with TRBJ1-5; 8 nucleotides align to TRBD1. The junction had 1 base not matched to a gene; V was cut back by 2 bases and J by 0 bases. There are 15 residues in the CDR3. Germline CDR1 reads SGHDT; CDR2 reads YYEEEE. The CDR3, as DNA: TGTGCCAGCAGCTTTGGACAGGGTAGCAATCAGCCCCAGCATTTT. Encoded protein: CASSFGQGSNQPQHF.

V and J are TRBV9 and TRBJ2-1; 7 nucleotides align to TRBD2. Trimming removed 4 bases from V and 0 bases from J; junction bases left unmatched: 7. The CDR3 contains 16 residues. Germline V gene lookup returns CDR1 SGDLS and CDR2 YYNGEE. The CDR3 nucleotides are TGTGCCAGCAGCCCCCAAGCGGGGCCCTCCTACAATGAGCAGTTCTTC. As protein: CASSPQAGPSYNEQFF.

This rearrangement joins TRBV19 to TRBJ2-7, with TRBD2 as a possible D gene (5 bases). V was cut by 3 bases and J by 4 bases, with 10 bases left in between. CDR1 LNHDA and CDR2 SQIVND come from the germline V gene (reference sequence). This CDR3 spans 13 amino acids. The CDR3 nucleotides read TGTGCCAGTAGTATTTGGGGAGAGTACGAGCAGTACTTC. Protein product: CASSIWGEYEQYF.

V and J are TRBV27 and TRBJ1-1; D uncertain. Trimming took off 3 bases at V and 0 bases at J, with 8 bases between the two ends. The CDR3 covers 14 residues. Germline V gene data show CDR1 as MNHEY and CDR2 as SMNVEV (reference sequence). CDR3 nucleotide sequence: TGTGCCAGCAGTTTGTCAGGTTTGAACACTGAAGCTTTCTTT. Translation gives CASSLSGLNTEAFF.

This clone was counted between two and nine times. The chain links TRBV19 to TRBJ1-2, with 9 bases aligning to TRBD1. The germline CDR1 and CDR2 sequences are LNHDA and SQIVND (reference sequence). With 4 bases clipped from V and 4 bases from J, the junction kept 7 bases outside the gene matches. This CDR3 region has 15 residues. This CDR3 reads CASSSGQGTLYGYTF. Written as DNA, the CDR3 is TGTGCCAGTAGTAGCGGACAGGGGACTCTCTATGGCTACACCTTC.

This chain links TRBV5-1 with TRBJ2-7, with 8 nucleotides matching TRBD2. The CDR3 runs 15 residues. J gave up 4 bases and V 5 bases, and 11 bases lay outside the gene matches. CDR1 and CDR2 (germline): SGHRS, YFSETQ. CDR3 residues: CASSRGGSGVYEQYF. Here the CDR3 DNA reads TGCGCCAGCAGTCGTGGCGGTAGCGGGGTATACGAGCAGTACTTC.

Here the CDR3 DNA reads TGTGCCAGCAGCTTATTTAGCGGGAGGGCCGGGAATGAGCAGTTCTTC. Its translation: CASSLFSGRAGNEQFF. The chain carries TRBV7-9 and TRBJ2-1, with TRBD2 identical over 11 bases. V trimming: 2 bases; J trimming: 7 bases; junction bases outside the gene matches: 7. The CDR3 contains 16 residues. Germline V gene sequence: CDR1 SEHNR, CDR2 FQNEAQ (reference sequence). The variable domain in full, completed from reference TRBV7-9 and TRBJ2-1, reads DTGVSQNPRHKITKRGQNVTFRCDPISEHNRLYWYRQTLGQGPEFLTYFQNEAQLEKSRLLSDRFSAERPKGSFSTLEIQRTEQGDSAMYLCASSLFSGRAGNEQFFGPGTRLTVL.

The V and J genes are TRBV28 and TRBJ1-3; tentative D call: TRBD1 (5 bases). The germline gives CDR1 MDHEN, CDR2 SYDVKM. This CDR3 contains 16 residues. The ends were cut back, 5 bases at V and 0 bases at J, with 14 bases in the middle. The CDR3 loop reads CASSLMRQNSGNTIYF. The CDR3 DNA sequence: TGTGCCAGCAGTCTTATGCGACAGAACTCTGGAAACACCATATATTTT.

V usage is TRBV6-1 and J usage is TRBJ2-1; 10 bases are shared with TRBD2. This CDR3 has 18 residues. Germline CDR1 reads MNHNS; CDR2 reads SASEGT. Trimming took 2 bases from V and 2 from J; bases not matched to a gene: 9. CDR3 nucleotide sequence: TGTGCCAGCAGTGAACATTTTGCTAGCGGGGGCCCCTACAATGAGCAGTTCTTC. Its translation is CASSEHFASGGPYNEQFF.

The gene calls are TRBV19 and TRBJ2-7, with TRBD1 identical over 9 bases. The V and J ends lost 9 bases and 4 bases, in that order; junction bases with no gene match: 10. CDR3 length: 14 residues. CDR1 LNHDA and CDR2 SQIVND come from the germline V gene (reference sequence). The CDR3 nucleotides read TGTGCCAGCCGAAGGGGACAGGGCGAGTACGAGCAGTACTTC. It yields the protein CASRRGQGEYEQYF.

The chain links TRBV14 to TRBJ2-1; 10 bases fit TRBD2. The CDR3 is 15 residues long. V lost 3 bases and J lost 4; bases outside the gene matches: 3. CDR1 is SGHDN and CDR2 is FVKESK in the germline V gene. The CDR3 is CASSHIAGGYNEQFF. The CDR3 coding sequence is TGTGCCAGCAGCCACATAGCGGGGGGTTACAATGAGCAGTTCTTC.

CDR3 region: CAYRQGSTGELFF. Here the CDR3 DNA reads TGTGCCTATCGGCAGGGAAGCACCGGGGAGCTGTTTTTT. V is TRBV6-5 and J is TRBJ2-2, with D possibly being TRBD1 (5 bases). Germline V CDR1 and CDR2: MNHEY, SVGAGI. Trimming stripped 11 bases from V and 4 bases from J, with 14 bases between. The CDR3 covers 13 residues.

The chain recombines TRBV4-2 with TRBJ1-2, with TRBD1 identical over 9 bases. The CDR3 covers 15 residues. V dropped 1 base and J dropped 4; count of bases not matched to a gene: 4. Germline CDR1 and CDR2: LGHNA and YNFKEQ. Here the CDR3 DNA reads TGTGCCAGCAGCCAAGGTGACAGGGGGGCCTATGGCTACACCTTC. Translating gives CASSQGDRGAYGYTF.

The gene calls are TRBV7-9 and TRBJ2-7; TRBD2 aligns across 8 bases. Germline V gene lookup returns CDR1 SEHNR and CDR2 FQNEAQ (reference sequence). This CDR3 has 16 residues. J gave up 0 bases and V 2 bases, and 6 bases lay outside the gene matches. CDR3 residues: CASSLSGGGNSYEQYF. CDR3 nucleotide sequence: TGTGCCAGCAGCTTAAGCGGCGGGGGGAACTCCTACGAGCAGTACTTC.

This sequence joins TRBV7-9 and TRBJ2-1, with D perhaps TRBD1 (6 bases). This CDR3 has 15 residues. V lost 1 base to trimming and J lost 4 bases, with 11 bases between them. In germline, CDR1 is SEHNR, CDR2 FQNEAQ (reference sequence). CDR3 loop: CASSLGDRSYNEQFF. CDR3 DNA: TGTGCCAGCAGCTTAGGAGACAGGAGTTACAATGAGCAGTTCTTC.

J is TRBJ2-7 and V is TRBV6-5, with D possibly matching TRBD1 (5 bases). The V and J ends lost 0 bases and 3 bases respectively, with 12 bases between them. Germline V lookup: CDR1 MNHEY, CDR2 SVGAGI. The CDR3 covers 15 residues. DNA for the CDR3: TGTGCCAGCAGTTACTCTCAGGGCAGGGACTACGAGCAGTACTTC. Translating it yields CASSYSQGRDYEQYF.

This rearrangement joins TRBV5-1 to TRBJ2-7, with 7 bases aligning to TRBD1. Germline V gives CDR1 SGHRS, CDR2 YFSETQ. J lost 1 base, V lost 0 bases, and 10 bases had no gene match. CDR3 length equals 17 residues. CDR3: CASSLAAGGGISYEQYF. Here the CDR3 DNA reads TGCGCCAGCAGCTTGGCGGCAGGGGGTGGTATATCCTACGAGCAGTACTTC.

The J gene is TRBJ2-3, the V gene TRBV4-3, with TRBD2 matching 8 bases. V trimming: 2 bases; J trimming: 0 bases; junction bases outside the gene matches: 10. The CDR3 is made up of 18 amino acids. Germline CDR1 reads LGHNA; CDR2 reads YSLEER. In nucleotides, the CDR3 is TGCGCCAGCAGCCAAAACCTCCCGGGGGGGACTAGCACAGATACGCAGTATTTT. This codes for CASSQNLPGGTSTDTQYF.

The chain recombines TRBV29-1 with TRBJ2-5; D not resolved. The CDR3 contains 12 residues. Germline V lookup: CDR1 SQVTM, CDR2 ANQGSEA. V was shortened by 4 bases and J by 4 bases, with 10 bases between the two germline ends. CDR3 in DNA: TGCAGCGTTGTTACAGCCATAGAGACCCAGTACTTC. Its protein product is CSVVTAIETQYF.

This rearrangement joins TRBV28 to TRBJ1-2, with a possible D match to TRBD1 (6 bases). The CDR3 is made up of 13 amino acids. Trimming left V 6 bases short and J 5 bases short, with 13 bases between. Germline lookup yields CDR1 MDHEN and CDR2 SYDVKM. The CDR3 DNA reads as TGTGCCAGCAGGGACAGATTTAGTTATGGCTACACCTTC. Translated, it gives CASRDRFSYGYTF.

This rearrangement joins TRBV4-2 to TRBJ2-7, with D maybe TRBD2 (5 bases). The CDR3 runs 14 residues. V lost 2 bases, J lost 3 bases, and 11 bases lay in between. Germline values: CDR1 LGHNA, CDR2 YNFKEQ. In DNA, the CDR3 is TGTGCCAGCAGCCAAAGTCCGGGAATCTACGAGCAGTACTTC. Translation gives CASSQSPGIYEQYF.

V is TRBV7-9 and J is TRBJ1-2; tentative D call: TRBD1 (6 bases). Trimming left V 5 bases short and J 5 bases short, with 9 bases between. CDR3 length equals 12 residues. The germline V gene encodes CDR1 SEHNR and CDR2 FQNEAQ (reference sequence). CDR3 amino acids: CASSAQGYGYTF. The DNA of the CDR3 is TGTGCCAGCAGCGCGCAGGGGTATGGCTACACCTTC.